This is a list of T cell receptor beta chains from one sample in a study of OX40 agonist ivuxolimab in advanced cancers. The assay was immunoSEQ multiplex PCR, and TCRdb's table has in-frame clones only and misses some. Among roughly 40,000 clones, approximately 86% were seen once, and the ten largest hold under 2%. Material: CD4+ or CD8+ T cells sorted from blood, obtained in a trial of the OX40 agonist ivuxolimab. These receptors all come from an adult with an advanced solid tumor such as melanoma, head and neck, liver or kidney cancer. Each CDR3 is given with its conserved first and last residue. The order of the fields is clone size, J gene, D gene, V gene, CDR3 DNA, CDR3 protein. D genes are given only for firm matches. A row's size may be missing; if present it is once, few, many or a size class.

NA | TRBJ1-1 | NA | TRBV15 | TGTGCCACCAGCAGAGGCGGGATCGTGAACACTGAAGCTTTCTTT | CATSRGGIVNTEAFF
NA | TRBJ2-1 | TRBD2 | TRBV11-3 | TGTGCCAGCAGCTCGTATTGGGGGGGTGCAACGTCCTACAATGAGCAGTTCTTC | CASSSYWGGATSYNEQFF
few | TRBJ2-3 | TRBD1 | TRBV18 | TGTGCCAGCTCACCACGCCTCACGGGACAGGGAAAAGATACGCAGTATTTT | CASSPRLTGQGKDTQYF
NA | TRBJ2-5 | NA | TRBV6-5 | TGTGCCAGCAGTGTACTCGGGGGGCGGGAGACCCAGTACTTC | CASSVLGGRETQYF
NA | TRBJ2-5 | NA | TRBV7-8 | TGTGCCAGCAGCCCAAGATGGGACACACAGACCCAGTACTTC | CASSPRWDTQTQYF
few | TRBJ1-5 | TRBD1 | TRBV7-8 | TGTGCCAGCAGCAGTCCCGGGACAGGCCATCAGCCCCAGCATTTT | CASSSPGTGHQPQHF
NA | TRBJ1-6 | NA | TRBV29-1 | TGCAGCGTTCGTCTTTGGAATAATTCACCCCTCCACTTT | CSVRLWNNSPLHF
NA | TRBJ2-5 | NA | TRBV25-1 | TGTGCCAGCAGTGAACCCCGGGACACCCCACAGGAGACCCAGTACTTC | CASSEPRDTPQETQYF
few | TRBJ1-1 | NA | TRBV11-3 | TGTGCCAGCAGCTTCACCATCAACACTGAAGCTTTCTTT | CASSFTINTEAFF
once | TRBJ2-2 | NA | TRBV12-5 | TGTGCTAGTGGTTCTCCTGGACGGCCTAGGACCGGGGAGCTGTTTTTT | CASGSPGRPRTGELFF
NA | TRBJ2-7 | TRBD2 | TRBV4-3 | TGCGCCAGCACCAGGCAAGCGGGGGACTCCTACGAGCAGTACTTC | CASTRQAGDSYEQYF
few | TRBJ1-4 | TRBD1 | TRBV5-6 | TGTGCCAGCAGCCCCGGGACAGGGGGGGAAAAACTGTTTTTT | CASSPGTGGEKLFF
once | TRBJ2-2 | NA | TRBV10-2 | TGCGCCAGCAGGGGGGGTCCGTCTCCGAACACCGGGGAGCTGTTTTTT | CASRGGPSPNTGELFF
NA | TRBJ1-2 | NA | TRBV7-9 | TGTGCCAGCAGCTTAGTCCATGATGGCTACACCTTC | CASSLVHDGYTF
medium-sized | TRBJ2-5 | TRBD2 | TRBV4-2 | TGTGCCAGCAGCCAGAGACTAGCGGGGGGCCTACAAGAGACCCAGTACTTC | CASSQRLAGGLQETQYF
NA | TRBJ1-2 | NA | TRBV7-9 | TGTGCCAGCAGCTTACAAAAGGGATCTTGGGGCTACACCTTC | CASSLQKGSWGYTF
NA | TRBJ2-2 | NA | TRBV29-1 | TGCTGCGGCTCCTCGGGAGGGGAGCTGTTTTTT | CCGSSGGELFF
NA | TRBJ2-5 | NA | TRBV6-6 | TGTGCCAGCAGTTACAAAGAGACCCAGTACTTC | CASSYKETQYF
few | TRBJ1-1 | NA | TRBV19 | TGTGCCAGCAGAATCGGGGATTGGACTGAAGCTTTCTTT | CASRIGDWTEAFF
NA | TRBJ2-3 | TRBD2 | TRBV7-2 | TGTGCCAGCAGCCCCAGACTAGCGGGGGGCAGCACAGATACGCAGTATTTT | CASSPRLAGGSTDTQYF
NA | TRBJ2-7 | NA | TRBV6-1 | TGTGCCAGCAGTGGCAGGGGGGATCGCGAGCAGTACTTC | CASSGRGDREQYF
NA | TRBJ2-1 | TRBD1 | TRBV5-4 | TGTGCCAGCAGCCCCCTGGACAGGAGCTCCTACAATGAGCAGTTCTTC | CASSPLDRSSYNEQFF
NA | TRBJ1-1 | NA | TRBV5-1 | TGCGCCAGCAGCCTGCAGGGGATGAACACTGAAGCTTTCTTT | CASSLQGMNTEAFF
NA | TRBJ2-3 | NA | TRBV15 | TGTGCCACCAGCAGAGCGGGGTACTCAGATACGCAGTATTTT | CATSRAGYSDTQYF
NA | TRBJ2-7 | TRBD1 | TRBV7-9 | TGTGCCAGCAGCTTGGACAGGGGCGAGCAGTACTTC | CASSLDRGEQYF
NA | TRBJ2-7 | NA | TRBV5-5 | TGTGCCAGCAGCTTGGCGTCCGGACAGATAGCCTACGAGCAGTACTTC | CASSLASGQIAYEQYF
NA | TRBJ2-7 | TRBD1 | TRBV18 | TGTGCCAGCCGTGCTGGATATAGGGGGCAAATAGGCGAGCAGTACTTC | CASRAGYRGQIGEQYF
NA | TRBJ1-6 | NA | TRBV7-2 | TGTGCCAGCAGCTTAGGGTTAAGGCAGGTCGGATTTCCCCTCCACTTT | CASSLGLRQVGFPLHF
NA | TRBJ1-1 | NA | TRBV7-9 | TGTGCCAGCAGCTTATTCCGTGACACTGAAGCTTTCTTT | CASSLFRDTEAFF
NA | TRBJ1-2 | NA | TRBV11-2 | TGTGCCAGCAGCTTAGATCTAAGGGGCTATGGCTACACCTTC | CASSLDLRGYGYTF
NA | TRBJ2-1 | TRBD2 | TRBV6-6 | TGTGCCAGCAGTTCCGCCGAAGCGGGGGGGGGTGAGCAGTTCTTC | CASSSAEAGGGEQFF
NA | TRBJ1-3 | TRBD1 | TRBV27 | TGTGCCAGCAGTAGGGACAGGGCTAGCTCTGGAAACACCATATATTTT | CASSRDRASSGNTIYF
NA | TRBJ1-2 | TRBD1 | TRBV6-1 | TGTGCCAGCAGTGAGGACAGGGGAAGTGGCTACACCTTC | CASSEDRGSGYTF
once | TRBJ2-2 | NA | TRBV15 | TGTGCCACCAGCAGAGTCAGGGCGAACACCGGGGAGCTGTTTTTT | CATSRVRANTGELFF
few | TRBJ2-3 | TRBD1 | TRBV30 | TGTGCCTGGAGCAGGGGGACAGATACGCAGTATTTT | CAWSRGTDTQYF
once | TRBJ1-5 | NA | TRBV4-1 | TGCGCCAGTGGGGTCGGACAGAATCAGCCCCAGCATTTT | CASGVGQNQPQHF
few | TRBJ1-5 | NA | TRBV7-8 | TGTGCCAGCACCCCTCGGGTGGGTAATCAGCCCCAGCATTTT | CASTPRVGNQPQHF
NA | TRBJ2-7 | NA | TRBV7-6 | TGTGCCAGCAGCCATGTCTCCGCGGGCTACGAGCAGTACTTC | CASSHVSAGYEQYF
NA | TRBJ1-2 | TRBD1 | TRBV5-4 | TGTGCCAGCAGCCCCCACTTAGGGACAGGGATAGGAAACTATGGCTACACCTTC | CASSPHLGTGIGNYGYTF
NA | TRBJ2-1 | NA | TRBV7-2 | TGTGCCAGCAGCCCTCCTAACTACAATGAGCAGTTCTTC | CASSPPNYNEQFF
NA | TRBJ2-3 | TRBD2 | TRBV10-1 | TGCGCCAGCAGTGAGTCTACTAGCGGGGGCACAGATACGCAGTATTTT | CASSESTSGGTDTQYF
few | TRBJ2-7 | NA | TRBV2 | TGTGCCAGCTTGCGGGAAAGCTCCTACGAGCAGTACTTC | CASLRESSYEQYF
NA | TRBJ1-6 | TRBD1 | TRBV5-4 | TGTGCCAGCAGCACCGGACAGGAACCTAATTCACCCCTCCACTTT | CASSTGQEPNSPLHF
NA | TRBJ1-1 | NA | TRBV7-2 | TGTGCCAGCAGCTTAGTTAGCGGCTGGGCTTTCTTT | CASSLVSGWAFF
NA | TRBJ2-3 | TRBD1 | TRBV5-6 | TGTGCCAGCAGCCCCGGGACAGGGTATAACGATGAGACAGATACGCAGTATTTT | CASSPGTGYNDETDTQYF
NA | TRBJ1-5 | NA | TRBV2 | TGTGCCAGCAGGGCAGAGGGCAATCAGCCCCAGCATTTT | CASRAEGNQPQHF
NA | TRBJ2-3 | NA | TRBV2 | TGTGCCAGCAACGCGGAAAGCGCAGATACGCAGTATTTT | CASNAESADTQYF
NA | TRBJ1-5 | NA | TRBV6-6 | TGTGCCAGCAGTTACTCGGATTATCAGCCCCAGCATTTT | CASSYSDYQPQHF
NA | TRBJ1-2 | NA | TRBV5-6 | TGTGCCAGCAGCCCCTGGACAGTTTTGATCTATGGCTACACCTTC | CASSPWTVLIYGYTF
NA | TRBJ1-2 | NA | TRBV10-3 | TGTGCCATCTTGGCAGAGACATTTTATGGCTACACCTTC | CAILAETFYGYTF
NA | TRBJ2-5 | NA | TRBV29-1 | TGCAGCGTTGCGTACCAAGAGACCCAGTACTTC | CSVAYQETQYF
NA | TRBJ2-5 | TRBD2 | TRBV9 | TGTGCCAGCAGCGTAGGATTGGGACTAGCGGGTCAAGAGACCCAGTACTTC | CASSVGLGLAGQETQYF